Below, 30 T cell receptor beta chains from the same sample are listed, as sequenced in a study of radiation and T cells in renal cell carcinoma. Time point of the sample: blood 2 weeks post-SBRT. Treatment indicated: 15 Gy SBRT to primary tumor, nephrectomy 4 weeks later. Only in-frame clones appear in the TCRdb table, and some are missing; sequencing was by immunoSEQ multiplex PCR. The data contain some 60,000 clones, about 80% of them singletons. The source was blood, collected from a patient whose treatment included radiotherapy and nephrectomy. These receptors were obtained from a man aged 60 to 75 with renal cell carcinoma.

This clone was counted a single time. The chain combines TRBV5-1 with TRBJ1-4, with unresolved D. The CDR3 runs to 13 residues. Trimming shortened V by 2 bases and J by 3 bases, and 5 bases separated the two germline ends. Germline lookup yields CDR1 SGHRS and CDR2 YFSETQ. CDR3 in DNA: TGCGCCAGCAGCTTTGGACCTAATGAAAAACTGTTTTTT. It encodes CASSFGPNEKLFF.

The chain couples TRBV7-9 to TRBJ1-4, with D perhaps TRBD1 (5 bases). V shed 5 bases and J shed 5 bases, with 24 bases lying between them. This CDR3 spans 18 amino acids. Germline V gene lookup returns CDR1 SEHNR and CDR2 FQNEAQ (reference sequence). The CDR3: CASSPKSSGTVKNEKLFF. In DNA form, the CDR3 reads TGTGCCAGCAGCCCTAAGTCGAGCGGGACGGTGAAGAATGAAAAACTGTTTTTT.

This chain uses TRBV30 with TRBJ1-2; no definite D call. Trimming stripped 3 bases from V and 3 bases from J, with 8 bases between. The CDR3 is made up of 12 amino acids. Looked up from germline, CDR1 is GTSNPN and CDR2 is SVGIG (reference sequence). The CDR3 loop is CAWRVSDYGYTF. In nucleotides, the CDR3 is TGTGCCTGGAGGGTCAGTGACTATGGCTACACCTTC. Full variable domain (missing parts from reference TRBV30 and TRBJ1-2): SQTIHQWPATLVQPVGSPLSLECTVEGTSNPNLYWYRQAAGRGLQLLFYSVGIGQISSEVPQNLSASRPQDRQFILSSKKLLLSDSGFYLCAWRVSDYGYTFGSGTRLTVV.

The V call is TRBV19, the J call TRBJ1-2; 9 bases agree with TRBD1. V shed 5 bases and J 6 bases; nucleotides not matched to a gene: 4. Germline V gene data show CDR1 as LNHDA and CDR2 as SQIVND (reference sequence). This CDR3 has 13 residues. The CDR3 nucleotides are TGTGCCAGTAGTGTGGGGACAGGGAATGGCTACACCTTC. It is translated as CASSVGTGNGYTF.

As regards this clone: Within the sample, other DNA sequences also encode this same CDR3. The V gene is TRBV27, the J gene TRBJ1-1; D not certain. Germline CDR1 reads MNHEY; CDR2 reads SMNVEV (reference sequence). V was clipped by 3 bases and J by 3 bases, with 8 bases between them. The length of the CDR3 is 13 residues. The CDR3 coding sequence is TGTGCCAGCAGTTTTGCCGGGGACACTGAAGCTTTCTTT. It specifies CASSFAGDTEAFF.

The rearrangement joins TRBV10-1 to TRBJ2-7; 9 bases agree with TRBD1. V gave up 8 bases and J gave up 5 bases; unmatched junction bases: 7. Germline CDR1 and CDR2: WNHNN and SYGVQD (reference sequence). The length of the CDR3 is 13 residues. CDR3 sequence reads: CASWRTGAHEQYF. The CDR3 DNA is TGCGCCAGCTGGAGGACAGGGGCTCACGAGCAGTACTTC.

This clone was detected a few times. J is TRBJ1-1 and V is TRBV5-4, with D unresolved. The germline V gene encodes CDR1 SGHNT and CDR2 YYREEE (reference sequence). The V gene lost 4 bases and the J gene lost 1 base, with 8 bases spanning the gap. The CDR3 is 13 amino acids. The CDR3 DNA is TGTGCCAGCAGCCCGAGACCGAACACTGAAGCTTTCTTT. Its protein product is CASSPRPNTEAFF.

DNA for the CDR3: TGCGCCAGCAGTGAGCCGGGACTAGCGGGGGGTGAAACCGGGGAGCTGTTTTTT. This sequence encodes CASSEPGLAGGETGELFF. V gene TRBV10-1 combines with J gene TRBJ2-2; 15 bases are shared with TRBD2. The CDR3 sequence is 18 residues long. Germline V CDR1 and CDR2: WNHNN, SYGVQD (reference sequence). V gave up 2 bases and J gave up 5 bases; unmatched junction bases: 6.

This chain links TRBV5-1 with TRBJ1-4; D gene unclear. The CDR3 is made up of 14 amino acids. Germline CDR1 is SGHRS and CDR2 is YFSETQ. V was clipped by 2 bases and J by 4 bases, with 9 bases between them. The chain's CDR3 is CASSFGLDNEKLFF. The DNA of the CDR3 is TGCGCCAGCAGCTTCGGGCTAGATAATGAAAAACTGTTTTTT. The whole variable domain, filled in from reference TRBV5-1 and TRBJ1-4, reads KAGVTQTPRYLIKTRGQQVTLSCSPISGHRSVSWYQQTPGQGLQFLFEYFSETQRNKGNFPGRFSGRQFSNSRSEMNVSTLELGDSALYLCASSFGLDNEKLFFGSGTQLSVL.

The J gene is TRBJ2-3, the V gene TRBV11-3; 11 bases are a match to TRBD2. This CDR3 region has 16 residues. Germline CDR1 and CDR2: SGHNT and YENEEA. The trim removed 1 base at V and 2 bases at J, leaving 2 bases unmatched. The CDR3 DNA reads TGTGCCAGCAGCTTAGGACTAGCGGGGATCACAGATACGCAGTATTTT. This gives the protein CASSLGLAGITDTQYF.

This clone was seen only a few times. The J gene is TRBJ2-4, the V gene TRBV27; D is perhaps TRBD2 (6 bases). Germline-derived CDR1 and CDR2 are MNHEY and SMNVEV (reference sequence). The CDR3 totals 16 residues. V was trimmed by 5 bases and J by 4 bases, leaving 18 bases between them. The CDR3 nucleotides are TGTGCCAGCAGTCCTTTCCCCGCGGGGAGTAAAAACATTCAGTACTTC. Translating it yields CASSPFPAGSKNIQYF.

The chain employs TRBV5-1 and TRBJ1-2; D may be TRBD1 (6 bases). The CDR3 has 16 residues. Trimming pared 1 base from V and 5 bases from J, leaving 18 bases between. Germline assignment: CDR1 SGHRS and CDR2 YFSETQ. The CDR3 loop reads CASSLNRGRERYGYTF. The DNA of the CDR3 is TGCGCCAGCAGCTTGAACCGGGGGCGCGAACGGTATGGCTACACCTTC.

In the case of this clone: Other DNA sequences within the sample encode an identical CDR3. The rearrangement uses TRBV18 and TRBJ2-3; no definite D call. Trimming pared 3 bases from V and 0 bases from J, leaving 1 base between. The CDR3 totals 12 residues. CDR1 and CDR2 (germline): KGHSH, LQKENI. The CDR3 sequence: CASSPSTDTQYF. The CDR3, as DNA: TGTGCCAGCTCACCTAGCACAGATACGCAGTATTTT.

This clone was observed a handful of times. V and J are TRBV19 and TRBJ1-2, with TRBD1 identical over 7 bases. Trimming cost V 5 bases and J 0 bases; bases outside gene matches: 6. The germline CDR1 and CDR2 sequences are LNHDA and SQIVND (reference sequence). The CDR3 has 15 residues. The CDR3 is CASSVGTASNYGYTF. In DNA, the CDR3 is TGTGCCAGTAGTGTCGGGACAGCCTCTAACTATGGCTACACCTTC.

This clone was found once. The rearrangement joins TRBV5-1 to TRBJ2-2; the match to TRBD1 covers 9 bases. Germline CDR1 is SGHRS and CDR2 is YFSETQ. The CDR3 totals 17 residues. J lost 7 bases, V lost 1 base, and 11 bases had no gene match. The CDR3 bases are TGCGCCAGCAGCTTGACAGGGGGCCCTGTCGGTGGCGGGGAGCTGTTTTTT. This codes for CASSLTGGPVGGGELFF.

This clone was picked up one time. This chain connects TRBV29-1 to TRBJ2-3; no firm D call. This CDR3 has 13 residues. Trimming left V 5 bases short and J 8 bases short, with 17 bases between. Per germline, CDR1 SQVTM and CDR2 ANQGSEA. The CDR3 DNA is TGCAGCGTTTCTGAGAACGCCCCAGGTACGCAGTATTTT. This codes for CSVSENAPGTQYF.

The V and J genes are TRBV7-9 and TRBJ1-2; a weak D match, TRBD1 (6 bases). The V and J ends lost 7 bases and 0 bases respectively, with 24 bases between them. The V gene's germline CDR1 is SEHNR and CDR2 FQNEAQ (reference sequence). CDR3 length: 18 residues. The chain's CDR3 is CASTKGGFDQNPNYGYTF. DNA of the CDR3: TGTGCCAGCACCAAGGGGGGTTTCGACCAAAACCCTAACTATGGCTACACCTTC.

This clone was seen only once. The chain recombines TRBV18 with TRBJ2-1; no clear D. Trimming took 5 bases from V and 3 from J, leaving 11 bases between them. CDR3 length: 14 amino acids. Germline V CDR1 and CDR2: KGHSH, LQKENI. The CDR3 loop is CASSSQGNYNEQFF. The CDR3 DNA sequence: TGTGCCAGCTCATCTCAAGGAAACTACAATGAGCAGTTCTTC.

The CDR3 sequence: CASVPQAGTDTQYF. The CDR3 bases are TGTGCTAGTGTTCCCCAGGCGGGCACAGATACGCAGTATTTT. The rearrangement uses TRBV12-5 and TRBJ2-3; D ambiguous. The CDR3 runs to 14 residues. In germline, CDR1 is LGHNT, CDR2 FRNRAP. V shed 7 bases and J shed 1 base, with 12 bases lying between them.

The chain is built from TRBV2 and TRBJ2-7; the D gene is possibly TRBD2 (6 bases). Germline V lookup: CDR1 SNHLY, CDR2 FYNNEI. Trimming left V 7 bases short and J 4 bases short, with 20 bases between. The CDR3 runs 15 residues. The CDR3 reads CASTQDSGVGYEQYV. For the CDR3, the DNA is TGTGCCAGCACCCAAGACTCGGGAGTGGGGTACGAGCAGTACGTC.

The J gene is TRBJ1-1, the V gene TRBV7-2; D is perhaps TRBD1 (5 bases). Germline CDR1 is SGHTA and CDR2 is FQGNSA. V gave up 5 bases and J gave up 5 bases, with 12 bases separating them. This CDR3 has 13 amino acids. CDR3 DNA: TGTGCCAGCAGCACTCGGCAGGGAACTGAAGCTTTCTTT. Residues: CASSTRQGTEAFF.

The chain combines TRBV5-5 with TRBJ1-5; 8 positions match TRBD1. J gave up 6 bases and V 0 bases, and 5 bases lay outside the gene matches. CDR1 SGHKS and CDR2 YYEKEE come from the germline V gene (reference sequence). This CDR3 region has 15 residues. CDR3 sequence (DNA): TGTGCCAGCAGCTTGGTAGGACAGGGCGGTCAGCCCCAGCATTTT. As protein: CASSLVGQGGQPQHF.

The V gene is TRBV27, the J gene TRBJ2-7; D gene ambiguous. The V end lost 4 bases, the J end lost 0 bases, and 7 bases lay between the germline ends. CDR3 length equals 13 residues. Germline CDR1 reads MNHEY; CDR2 reads SMNVEV (reference sequence). The CDR3 DNA follows: TGTGCCAGCAGTTCCGCAGGCTCCTACGAGCAGTACGTC. Residues: CASSSAGSYEQYV.

The chain joins TRBV6-1 to TRBJ2-3; D gene unclear. The CDR3 spans 12 residues. With 6 bases removed from V and 1 base from J, the gap between germline ends came to 5 bases. The V gene's germline CDR1 is MNHNS and CDR2 SASEGT. CDR3 DNA sequence: TGTGCCAGCAGCCTACGCACAGATACGCAGTATTTT. Its translation: CASSLRTDTQYF.

The chain employs TRBV7-8 and TRBJ2-2; 7 bases agree with TRBD1. V was clipped by 3 bases and J by 3 bases; unmatched bases: 4. The CDR3 spans 15 residues. The germline gives CDR1 SGHVS, CDR2 FQNEAQ. The CDR3 region is CASSLGQGDTGELFF. CDR3 coding DNA: TGTGCCAGCAGCTTGGGTCAGGGGGACACCGGGGAGCTGTTTTTT.

This clone was seen a few times. The gene calls are TRBV19 and TRBJ2-3; D is unresolved. V lost 6 bases and J 4 bases, leaving 17 bases between the germline ends. This CDR3 spans 15 amino acids. CDR1 LNHDA and CDR2 SQIVND come from the germline V gene (reference sequence). The CDR3 spells CASRKGRSGPDTQYF. CDR3 nucleotide sequence: TGTGCCAGTAGGAAGGGTAGGTCTGGCCCAGATACGCAGTATTTT. The full variable domain, rest sourced from reference TRBV19 and TRBJ2-3, is DGGITQSPKYLFRKEGQNVTLSCEQNLNHDAMYWYRQDPGQGLRLIYYSQIVNDFQKGDIAEGYSVSREKKESFPLTVTSAQKNPTAFYLCASRKGRSGPDTQYFGPGTRLTVL.

The sample holds one count of this clone. The chain joins TRBV14 to TRBJ2-1, with 12 bases that match TRBD1. With V trimmed by 4 bases and J by 8 bases, 6 bases remained unmatched. CDR3 length: 15 residues. The V gene's germline CDR1 is SGHDN and CDR2 FVKESK. The DNA for the CDR3 is TGTGCCAGCAGCCCGACGGGACAGGGGGCGCATGAGCAGTTCTTC. It yields the protein CASSPTGQGAHEQFF. Filled out from reference TRBV14 and TRBJ2-1, the complete variable domain reads EAGVTQFPSHSVIEKGQTVTLRCDPISGHDNLYWYRRVMGKEIKFLLHFVKESKQDESGMPNNRFLAERTGGTYSTLKVQPAELEDSGVYFCASSPTGQGAHEQFFGPGTRLTVL.

The J gene is TRBJ1-2, the V gene TRBV2; D may be TRBD1 (6 bases). Trimming shortened V by 0 bases and J by 6 bases, and 11 bases separated the two germline ends. The CDR3 loop spans 14 amino acids. Germline V gene lookup returns CDR1 SNHLY and CDR2 FYNNEI. The CDR3 nucleotides are TGTGCCAGCAGTGAAGCGCAGGGGATGAATGGCTACACCTTC. Its translation: CASSEAQGMNGYTF.

The chain employs TRBV5-1 and TRBJ1-4; possible D gene TRBD1, 6 bases. The length of the CDR3 is 15 residues. The germline V and J ends were trimmed by 1 base and 5 bases, with 12 bases remaining between them. Germline assignment: CDR1 SGHRS and CDR2 YFSETQ. In nucleotides, the CDR3 is TGCGCCAGCAGCTTGACCGGACAGTTCAATGAAAAACTGTTTTTT. Its protein product is CASSLTGQFNEKLFF.

This clone showed up just once. The chain combines TRBV20-1 with TRBJ2-5, with a tentative D call TRBD2 (6 bases). Looked up from germline, CDR1 is DFQATT and CDR2 is SNEGSKA (reference sequence). Trimming left V 7 bases short and J 4 bases short, with 10 bases between. The CDR3 covers 11 residues. CDR3: CSGGTPETQYF. The CDR3 DNA is TGCAGTGGAGGGACTCCAGAGACCCAGTACTTC.